A single sample is the source of the 27 T cell receptor beta chains below, sequenced in a study of breast tumors, draining lymph nodes, adjacent tissues. MiXCR, applied by TCRdb to the multiplex PCR reads, yields one record per CDR3 protein. The sample holds around 140,000 distinct CDR3 sequences, about 22% seen once. Axillary draining lymph nodes of breast cancer patients supplied the node samples. Sequenced: axillary lymph node tissue. All receptors derive from a female donor with breast cancer. Some clones in this sample may be carry-over from other donors' samples.

At least ten counts were recorded for this clonotype. V usage is TRBV3-1 and J usage is TRBJ2-3, with 7 bases identical to TRBD2. The CDR3 contains 15 residues. Losses at the gene ends were 0 bases for V and 8 bases for J; bases not matched to a gene: 8. Germline-derived CDR1 and CDR2 are LGHDT and YNNKEL (reference sequence). In nucleotides, the CDR3 is TGTGCCAGCAGCCAAGATAGCGGGTTTGAGGGTACGCAGTATTTT. Protein sequence: CASSQDSGFEGTQYF.

The J gene is TRBJ1-2, the V gene TRBV5-4; D gene unclear. CDR1 is SGHNT, CDR2 YYREEE, per germline (reference sequence). This CDR3 spans 13 amino acids. The ends were cut back, 1 base at V and 3 bases at J, with 7 bases in the middle. Here the CDR3 reads CASSLLFDYGYTF. The DNA for the CDR3 is TGTGCCAGCAGCTTGCTATTTGACTATGGCTACACCTTC.

This clonotype was detected only a few times. CDR3: CASSSGMSSYNSPLHF. Here the CDR3 DNA reads TGTGCCAGCAGCTCCGGGATGAGCTCCTATAATTCACCCCTCCACTTT. This chain joins TRBV28 and TRBJ1-6, with D unclear. The CDR3 length is 16 residues. V was shortened by 6 bases and J by 0 bases, with 12 bases between the two germline ends. In germline, CDR1 is MDHEN, CDR2 SYDVKM. The full variable domain, with the rest looked up from reference TRBV28 and TRBJ1-6, is DVKVTQSSRYLVKRTGEKVFLECVQDMDHENMFWYRQDPGLGLRLIYFSYDVKMKEKGDIPEGYSVSREKKERFSLILESASTNQTSMYLCASSSGMSSYNSPLHFGNGTRLTVT.

A note on this clonotype: A single base separates this from a much larger clone, so it may be a read error. The gene calls are TRBV5-6 and TRBJ2-5; D remains ambiguous. CDR1 is SGHDT and CDR2 is YYEEEE in the germline V gene. The CDR3 contains 13 residues. The CDR3 DNA follows: TGTGCCAGCAGCTTGGCTCCTGGGTCGGCCCAGCACTTC. Residues: CASSLAPGSAQHF. Full variable domain (missing parts from reference TRBV5-6 and TRBJ2-5): DAGVTQSPTHLIKTRGQQVTLRCSPKSGHDTVSWYQQALGQGPQFIFQYYEEEERQRGNFPDRFSGHQFPNYSSELNVNALLLGDSALYLCASSLAPGSAQHFGPGTRLLVL.

In this sample, this clonotype turned up many times. V usage is TRBV24-1 and J usage is TRBJ2-3; 7 positions agree with TRBD1. CDR3 length: 13 residues. The V segment lost 9 bases and the J segment 6 bases; nucleotides outside the gene matches: 8. Germline CDR1 and CDR2: KGHDR and SFDVKD. The chain's CDR3 is CATSTGVEDTQYF. DNA for the CDR3: TGTGCCACCTCAACAGGGGTGGAGGATACGCAGTATTTT.

This clonotype was observed many times. The gene calls are TRBV19 and TRBJ1-3; a weak D match, TRBD1 (5 bases). The germline V gene has CDR1 LNHDA and CDR2 SQIVND (reference sequence). The CDR3 has 14 residues. Trimming stripped 7 bases from V and 0 bases from J, with 10 bases between. CDR3 sequence (DNA): TGTGCCAGTAACCCGACAGCCTCTGGAAACACCATATATTTT. Translated: CASNPTASGNTIYF. The whole variable domain, remainder taken from reference TRBV19 and TRBJ1-3, is DGGITQSPKYLFRKEGQNVTLSCEQNLNHDAMYWYRQDPGQGLRLIYYSQIVNDFQKGDIAEGYSVSREKKESFPLTVTSAQKNPTAFYLCASNPTASGNTIYFGEGSWLTVV.

This clonotype turned up a few times. Possible read error: a much larger clone is one base away. The chain carries TRBV11-3 and TRBJ2-5, with D unclear. V was shortened by 6 bases and J by 2 bases, with 16 bases between the two germline ends. The CDR3 extends over 15 amino acids. Germline V gene lookup returns CDR1 SGHNT and CDR2 YENEEA. CDR3 sequence: CASSTIASGQETQYF. The CDR3 region has the DNA TGTGCCAGCAGTACGATAGCTTCAGGACAAGAGACCCAGTACTTC.

Many counts were recorded for this clonotype. V usage is TRBV20-1 and J usage is TRBJ2-5, with 9 bases fitting TRBD2. V was pared by 6 bases and J by 4 bases, with 6 bases of the junction left unmatched. Germline V CDR1 and CDR2: DFQATT, SNEGSKA (reference sequence). This CDR3 spans 13 amino acids. The CDR3 region has the DNA TGCAGTGCGCCACTAGCGGGTACAGAGACCCAGTACTTC. This encodes CSAPLAGTETQYF.

This clonotype has ten or more counts. This rearrangement joins TRBV20-1 to TRBJ2-7; 9 nucleotides agree with TRBD2. CDR3 length: 15 amino acids. Germline CDR1 is DFQATT and CDR2 is SNEGSKA (reference sequence). The trim removed 3 bases at V and 0 bases at J, leaving 6 bases unmatched. DNA of the CDR3: TGCAGTGCTAGGCTCCTAGCGGGGACCTCCTACGAGCAGTACTTC. Amino acid sequence: CSARLLAGTSYEQYF.

There are many counts of this clonotype. The V gene is TRBV5-5, the J gene TRBJ1-6; D uncertain. The germline CDR1 and CDR2 sequences are SGHKS and YYEKEE (reference sequence). V was pared by 1 base and J by 8 bases, with 4 bases between. CDR3 length: 12 residues. The CDR3 spells CASSLWDSPLHF. CDR3 DNA: TGTGCCAGCAGCTTGTGGGATTCACCCCTCCACTTT.

Regarding this clonotype: A read error may be the cause here, since a much bigger clone is one base away. The J gene is TRBJ2-2, the V gene TRBV9; 11 nucleotides line up with TRBD2. This CDR3 is 18 amino acids long. From germline, CDR1 is SGDLS and CDR2 YYNGEE. The CDR3 is CASSDLAGGGIQTGELLF. CDR3 bases: TGTGCCAGCAGCGACCTAGCGGGGGGAGGTATTCAAACCGGGGAGCTGCTTTTT.

This clonotype was recorded many times. The V call is TRBV10-1, the J call TRBJ1-4; D might be TRBD1 (6 bases). In germline, CDR1 is WNHNN, CDR2 SYGVQD (reference sequence). The CDR3 runs to 16 residues. Between the trimmed V and J ends, which lost 3 bases and 7 bases, there was a span of 18 bases. This CDR3 reads CASSEGGVAGGEKLFF. CDR3 in DNA: TGCGCCAGCAGTGAAGGGGGAGTCGCCGGAGGTGAAAAACTGTTTTTT.

This clonotype has a count of ten or more. The rearrangement links TRBV4-1 to TRBJ2-7, with 10 bases aligning to TRBD2. Per germline, CDR1 MGHRA and CDR2 YSYEKL. V trimming: 0 bases; J trimming: 2 bases; junction bases outside the gene matches: 10. CDR3 length: 18 amino acids. The CDR3 spells CASSQDWVSGGQAYEQYF. The DNA for the CDR3 is TGCGCCAGCAGCCAAGATTGGGTTAGCGGGGGGCAAGCCTACGAGCAGTACTTC.

There are many counts of this clonotype. The CDR3 region has the DNA TGCAGTGCACCGCACGAGCAGTACTTC. This sequence encodes CSAPHEQYF. The chain joins TRBV20-1 to TRBJ2-7; D call uncertain. The length of the CDR3 is 9 residues. V lost 6 bases, J lost 5 bases, and 5 bases lay in between. From germline, CDR1 is DFQATT and CDR2 SNEGSKA (reference sequence).

In this sample, this clonotype turned up many times. J is TRBJ1-5 and V is TRBV6-5; D not certain. Germline-derived CDR1 and CDR2 are MNHEY and SVGAGI. V lost 6 bases and J lost 3, with 15 bases in between. This CDR3 contains 15 residues. CDR3 in amino acids: CASSAGRTVNQPQHF. CDR3 DNA: TGTGCCAGCAGCGCAGGACGAACCGTCAATCAGCCCCAGCATTTT.

This clonotype was observed at least ten times. The chain is built from TRBV7-2 and TRBJ2-7; D remains ambiguous. The CDR3 totals 15 residues. The V gene's germline CDR1 is SGHTA and CDR2 FQGNSA. V lost 1 base and J 1 base, leaving 11 bases between the germline ends. CDR3 sequence: CASSLEGLRSYEQYF. CDR3 in DNA: TGTGCCAGCAGCTTAGAGGGTCTCCGATCCTACGAGCAGTACTTC.

There are many counts of this clonotype. The genes are TRBV24-1 and TRBJ2-2, with D unresolved. The CDR3 runs to 15 residues. Germline lookup yields CDR1 KGHDR and CDR2 SFDVKD. The V gene lost 2 bases and the J gene lost 2 bases, with 8 bases spanning the gap. The CDR3 DNA is TGTGCCACCAGTGATTCCGTCAGCAACACCGGGGAGCTGTTTTTT. This translates into CATSDSVSNTGELFF.

The sample holds many counts of this clonotype. The V gene is TRBV4-2, the J gene TRBJ2-1, with 10 bases that match TRBD2. Germline trimming cut 2 bases from V and 5 bases from J; bases unmatched to any gene: 6. There are 16 residues in the CDR3. Per the germline V gene, CDR1 is LGHNA and CDR2 is YNFKEQ. CDR3 DNA sequence: TGTGCCAGCAGCCAATATAGCGGGAGGACGGACAATGAGCAGTTCTTC. Amino acid sequence: CASSQYSGRTDNEQFF.

This clonotype was detected many times. V usage is TRBV9 and J usage is TRBJ1-2, with TRBD1 matching over 10 bases. The germline gives CDR1 SGDLS, CDR2 YYNGEE. With 4 bases clipped from V and 4 bases from J, the junction kept 7 bases outside the gene matches. CDR3 length equals 15 residues. The CDR3 loop is CASSFGTGVIYGYTF. CDR3 sequence (DNA): TGTGCCAGCAGCTTCGGGACAGGGGTTATCTATGGCTACACCTTC. Variable domain in full (rest from reference TRBV9 and TRBJ1-2): DSGVTQTPKHLITATGQRVTLRCSPRSGDLSVYWYQQSLDQGLQFLIQYYNGEERAKGNILERFSAQQFPDLHSELNLSSLELGDSALYFCASSFGTGVIYGYTFGSGTRLTVV.

The chain recombines TRBV6-2 or TRBV6-3 with TRBJ1-5; D might be TRBD1 (5 bases). This CDR3 comprises 14 residues. Trimming shortened V by 2 bases and J by 7 bases, and 12 bases separated the two germline ends. The V gene's germline CDR1 is MNHEY and CDR2 SVGEGT. CDR3 DNA: TGTGCCAGCAGTTACCCCATGGGACGGCAGCCCCAGCATTTT. Amino acids: CASSYPMGRQPQHF.

This clonotype was observed many times. V gene TRBV12-3 or TRBV12-4 combines with J gene TRBJ2-2, with a tentative D call TRBD2 (6 bases). The CDR3 spans 16 residues. The V end lost 5 bases, the J end lost 1 base, and 14 bases lay between the germline ends. The CDR3 loop reads CASSPASAVNTGELFF. CDR3 nucleotide sequence: TGTGCCAGCAGTCCCGCTAGCGCCGTGAACACCGGGGAGCTGTTTTTT.

To note about this clonotype: Being one base from a much bigger clone, this may be a read error. The genes are TRBV9 and TRBJ2-3; D is uncertain. CDR1 and CDR2 from the germline V gene are SGDLS and YYNGEE. V was cut by 3 bases and J by 2 bases, with 13 bases left in between. The CDR3 has 15 amino acids. For the CDR3, the DNA is TGTGCCAGCAGCGGTCAAAGGTACGACACAGATACGCAGTATTTT. Its translation is CASSGQRYDTDTQYF.

This clonotype showed up just a few times. The rearrangement uses TRBV3-1 and TRBJ2-2, with 7 bases identical to TRBD1. The CDR3 sequence is 16 residues long. V was pared by 4 bases and J by 2 bases, with 7 bases of the junction left unmatched. Germline values: CDR1 LGHDT, CDR2 YNNKEL (reference sequence). This CDR3 reads CASSLSRTGNTGELFF. CDR3 bases: TGTGCCAGCAGCCTTAGTCGGACAGGAAACACCGGGGAGCTGTTTTTT.

This clonotype was recorded many times. The chain carries TRBV6-5 and TRBJ2-5, with D possibly matching TRBD1 (6 bases). The CDR3 is made up of 13 amino acids. Trimming removed 5 bases from V and 5 bases from J, with 12 bases in between. Germline values: CDR1 MNHEY, CDR2 SVGAGI. CDR3 sequence: CASSRQVGETQYF. CDR3 in DNA: TGTGCCAGCAGTCGACAGGTGGGGGAGACCCAGTACTTC.

This clonotype occurred many times. V gene TRBV5-1 combines with J gene TRBJ2-3; maybe TRBD1 (5 bases). Trimming pared 0 bases from V and 2 bases from J, leaving 13 bases between. Germline V gene data show CDR1 as SGHRS and CDR2 as YFSETQ. The CDR3 consists of 16 residues. Written as DNA, the CDR3 is TGCGCCAGCAGCTTGGGATTGCAGGGCCTCACAGATACGCAGTATTTT. It specifies CASSLGLQGLTDTQYF.

In the case of this clonotype: A much more abundant neighbour one base away suggests this may be a read error. This sequence joins TRBV6-1 and TRBJ1-3, with TRBD1 matching 7 bases. The V gene end was trimmed by 11 bases and the J gene end by 3 bases; junction bases not matched to a gene: 13. The CDR3 covers 15 residues. Germline V gene data show CDR1 as MNHNS and CDR2 as SASEGT. The CDR3 region is CAGAAVRGNGNTIYF. The CDR3 DNA follows: TGTGCCGGGGCGGCGGTCAGGGGGAATGGAAACACCATATATTTT.

This clonotype was seen at least ten times. This sequence joins TRBV5-4 and TRBJ2-5; 9 bases match TRBD2. Trimming removed 0 bases from V and 5 bases from J; junction bases left unmatched: 11. This CDR3 contains 17 residues. Germline V gives CDR1 SGHNT, CDR2 YYREEE (reference sequence). The CDR3 protein is CASSLEVFRGRGETQYF. DNA for the CDR3: TGTGCCAGCAGCTTGGAGGTGTTTCGCGGGAGGGGCGAGACCCAGTACTTC. Using reference TRBV5-4 and TRBJ2-5 for the parts outside the CDR3, the full variable domain is ETGVTQSPTHLIKTRGQQVTLRCSSQSGHNTVSWYQQALGQGPQFIFQYYREEENGRGNFPPRFSGLQFPNYSSELNVNALELDDSALYLCASSLEVFRGRGETQYFGPGTRLLVL.